Below are 7 T cell receptor beta chains sequenced from a single sample in a study of early T cells in non-severe SARS-CoV-2 infection. TCRdb recomputed calls from the 5' RACE reads with MiXCR, one row per CDR3 protein. The top ten clones hold under 15% of a sample with tens of thousands of distinct CDR3 sequences, about a tenth of them seen once. What was sequenced was whole blood. These receptors all come from an adult who was a healthcare worker with PCR-confirmed SARS-CoV-2 infection or an uninfected control (not recorded which).

In this sample, this clonotype turned up a few times. CDR3 in amino acids: CASREPGTETQYF. The CDR3 DNA reads as TGTGCCAGCAGAGAACCTGGGACAGAGACCCAGTACTTC. The chain recombines TRBV7-2 with TRBJ2-5; D is perhaps TRBD1 or TRBD2 (5 bases each). The V end lost 6 bases, the J end lost 4 bases, and 12 bases lay between the germline ends. CDR3 size: 13 residues. Per germline, CDR1 SGHTA and CDR2 FQGNSA.

V usage is TRBV28 and J usage is TRBJ2-7, with 8 positions matching TRBD1. The CDR3 extends over 16 amino acids. The germline V gene encodes CDR1 MDHEN and CDR2 SYDVKM. V shed 6 bases, J shed 3 bases, and the junction held 13 bases outside the gene matches. The chain's CDR3 is CASRPGTGGFNYEQYF. CDR3 DNA sequence: TGTGCCAGCAGACCTGGGACAGGAGGTTTCAACTACGAGCAGTACTTC.

There are many counts of this clonotype. The chain links TRBV10-3 to TRBJ2-1; 9 bases line up with TRBD1. The trim removed 3 bases at V and 8 bases at J, leaving 8 bases unmatched. Germline V gene data show CDR1 as ENHRY and CDR2 as SYGVKD. This CDR3 has 15 amino acids. CDR3: CAISEGTGIPDEQFF. The CDR3 DNA sequence: TGTGCCATCAGTGAAGGGACAGGGATTCCTGATGAGCAGTTCTTC.

Of note for this clonotype: A much larger clonotype is one base distant, so this may be a read error. The rearrangement links TRBV5-6 to TRBJ2-4; D not certain. The CDR3 covers 15 residues. Germline assignment: CDR1 SGHDT and CDR2 YYEEEE. The CDR3 sequence: CACSPPRPAKNIQYF. Written as DNA, the CDR3 is TGTGCCTGCAGCCCGCCCCGTCCTGCCAAAAACATTCAGTACTTC.

This clonotype has at least ten counts. The chain has TRBV29-1 and TRBJ2-7; no firm D call. CDR1 SQVTM and CDR2 ANQGSEA come from the germline V gene. This CDR3 region has 15 residues. The V and J ends lost 6 bases and 0 bases respectively, with 18 bases between them. The CDR3 reads CSVVGGGFSSYEQYF. The CDR3 DNA follows: TGCAGCGTGGTGGGTGGCGGATTCAGCTCCTACGAGCAGTACTTC.

V usage is TRBV3-1 and J usage is TRBJ2-1, with D perhaps TRBD2 (5 bases). V was trimmed by 1 base and J by 9 bases, leaving 13 bases between them. Germline lookup yields CDR1 LGHDT and CDR2 YNNKEL (reference sequence). This CDR3 has 14 amino acids. CDR3 protein: CASSQVASRSEQFF. DNA for the CDR3: TGTGCCAGCAGCCAAGTGGCTAGCCGCAGTGAGCAGTTCTTC.

This clonotype was seen only a few times. The genes are TRBV24-1 and TRBJ2-1; D perhaps matches TRBD1 (5 bases). CDR1 and CDR2 from the germline V gene are KGHDR and SFDVKD. The V and J ends lost 8 bases and 5 bases respectively, with 12 bases between them. The CDR3 spans 13 residues. The DNA of the CDR3 is TGTGCCACCACGACAGCTATAGACAATGAGCAGTTCTTC. This translates into CATTTAIDNEQFF.